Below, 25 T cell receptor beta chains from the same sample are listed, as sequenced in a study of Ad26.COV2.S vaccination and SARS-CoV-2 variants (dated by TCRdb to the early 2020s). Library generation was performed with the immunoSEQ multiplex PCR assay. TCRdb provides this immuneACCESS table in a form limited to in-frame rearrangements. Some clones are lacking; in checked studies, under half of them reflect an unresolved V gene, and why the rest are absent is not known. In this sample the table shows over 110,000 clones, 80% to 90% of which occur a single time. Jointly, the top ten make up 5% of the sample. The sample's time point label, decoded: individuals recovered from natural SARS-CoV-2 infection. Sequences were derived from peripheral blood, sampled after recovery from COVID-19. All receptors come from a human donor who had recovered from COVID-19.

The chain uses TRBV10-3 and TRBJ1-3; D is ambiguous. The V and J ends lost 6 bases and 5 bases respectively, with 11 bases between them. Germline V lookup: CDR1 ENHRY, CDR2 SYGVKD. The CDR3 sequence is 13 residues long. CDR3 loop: CAIRDLARNTIYF. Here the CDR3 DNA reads TGTGCCATCAGGGACCTGGCCAGAAACACCATATATTTT.

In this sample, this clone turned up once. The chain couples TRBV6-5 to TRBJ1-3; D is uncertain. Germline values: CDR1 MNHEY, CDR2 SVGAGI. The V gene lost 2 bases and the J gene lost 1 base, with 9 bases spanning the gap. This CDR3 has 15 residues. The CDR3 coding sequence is TGTGCCAGCAGTTACCTCCCATCTTCTGGAAACACCATATATTTT. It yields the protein CASSYLPSSGNTIYF.

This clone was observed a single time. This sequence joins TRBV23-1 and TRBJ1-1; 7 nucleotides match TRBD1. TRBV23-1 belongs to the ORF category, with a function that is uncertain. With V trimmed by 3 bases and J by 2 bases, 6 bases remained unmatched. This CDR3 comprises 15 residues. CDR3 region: CASSHSGTVNTEAFF. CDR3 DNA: TGCGCCAGCAGTCATTCCGGGACAGTTAACACTGAAGCTTTCTTT.

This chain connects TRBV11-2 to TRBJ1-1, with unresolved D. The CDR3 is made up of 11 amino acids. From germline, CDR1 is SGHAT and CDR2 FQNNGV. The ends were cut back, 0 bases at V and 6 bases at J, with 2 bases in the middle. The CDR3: CASSLEAEAFF. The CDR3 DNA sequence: TGTGCCAGCAGCTTAGAAGCTGAAGCTTTCTTT.

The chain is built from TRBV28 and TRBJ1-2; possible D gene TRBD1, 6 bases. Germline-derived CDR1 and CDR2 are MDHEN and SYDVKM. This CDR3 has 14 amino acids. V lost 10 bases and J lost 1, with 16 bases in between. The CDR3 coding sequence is TGTGCCATCCGGGGGCCCCCTGGTAACTATGGCTACACCTTC. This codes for CAIRGPPGNYGYTF.

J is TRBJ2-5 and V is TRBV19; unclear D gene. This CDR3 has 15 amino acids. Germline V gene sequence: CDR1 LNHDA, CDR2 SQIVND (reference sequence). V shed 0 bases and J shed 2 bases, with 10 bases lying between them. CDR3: CASSIDLVTQETQYF. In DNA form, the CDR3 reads TGTGCCAGTAGTATAGATCTAGTCACTCAAGAGACCCAGTACTTC.

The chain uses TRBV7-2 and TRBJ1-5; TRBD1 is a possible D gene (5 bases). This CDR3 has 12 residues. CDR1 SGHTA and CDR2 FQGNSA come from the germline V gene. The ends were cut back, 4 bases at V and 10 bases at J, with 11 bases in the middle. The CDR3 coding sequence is TGTGCCAGCAGCTCGGCGGGGGAACCCCAGCATTTT. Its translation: CASSSAGEPQHF.

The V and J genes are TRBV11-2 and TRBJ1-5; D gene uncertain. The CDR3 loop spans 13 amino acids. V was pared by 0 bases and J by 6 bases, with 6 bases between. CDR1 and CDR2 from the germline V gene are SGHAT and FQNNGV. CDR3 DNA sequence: TGTGCCAGCAGCTTAGAAGTCCGTCAGCCCCAGCATTTT. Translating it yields CASSLEVRQPQHF.

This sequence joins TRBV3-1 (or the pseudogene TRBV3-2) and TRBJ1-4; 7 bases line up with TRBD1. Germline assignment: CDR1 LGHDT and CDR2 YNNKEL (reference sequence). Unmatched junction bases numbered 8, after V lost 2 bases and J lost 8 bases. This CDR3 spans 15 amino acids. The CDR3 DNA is TGTGCCAGCAGCCAAACAGGGGATTACACCGAAAAACTGTTTTTT. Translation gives CASSQTGDYTEKLFF.

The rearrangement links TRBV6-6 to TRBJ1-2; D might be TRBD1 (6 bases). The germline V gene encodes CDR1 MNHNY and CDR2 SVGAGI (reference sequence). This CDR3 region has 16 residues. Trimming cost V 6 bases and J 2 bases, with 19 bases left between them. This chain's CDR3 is CASSPSLGGPNYGYTF. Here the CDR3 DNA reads TGTGCCAGCAGCCCATCTTTGGGGGGCCCCAACTATGGCTACACCTTC.

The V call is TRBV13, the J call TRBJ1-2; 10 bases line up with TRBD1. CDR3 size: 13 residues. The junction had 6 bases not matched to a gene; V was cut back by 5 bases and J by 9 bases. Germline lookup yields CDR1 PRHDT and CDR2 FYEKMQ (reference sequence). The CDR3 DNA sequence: TGTGCCAGCAGCCCGGGACAGGGGAAGAGCTACACCTTC. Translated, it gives CASSPGQGKSYTF.

CDR3 nucleotide sequence: TGTGCCAGCAGCTCCCGGGACAGGGACTACAATGAGCAGTTCTTC. Translating gives CASSSRDRDYNEQFF. The J gene is TRBJ2-1, the V gene TRBV5-4, with TRBD1 identical over 9 bases. There are 15 residues in the CDR3. Losses at the gene ends were 3 bases for V and 3 bases for J; bases not matched to a gene: 4. Germline CDR1 SGHNT, CDR2 YYREEE (reference sequence).

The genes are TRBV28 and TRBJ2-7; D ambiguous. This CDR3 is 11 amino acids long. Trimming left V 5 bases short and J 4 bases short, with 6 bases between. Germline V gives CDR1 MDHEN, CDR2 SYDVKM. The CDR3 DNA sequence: TGTGCCAGCAGTGGCCTATACGAGCAGTACTTC. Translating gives CASSGLYEQYF.

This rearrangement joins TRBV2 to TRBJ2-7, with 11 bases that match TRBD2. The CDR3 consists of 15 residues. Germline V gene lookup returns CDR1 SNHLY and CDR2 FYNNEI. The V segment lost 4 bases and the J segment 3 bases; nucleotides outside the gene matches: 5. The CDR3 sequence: CASSAASGGNYEQYF. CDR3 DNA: TGTGCCAGCAGTGCAGCTAGCGGGGGGAACTACGAGCAGTACTTC. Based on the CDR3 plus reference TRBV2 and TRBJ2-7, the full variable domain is EPEVTQTPSHQVTQMGQEVILRCVPISNHLYFYWYRQILGQKVEFLVSFYNNEISEKSEIFDDQFSVERPDGSNFTLKIRSTKLEDSAMYFCASSAASGGNYEQYFGPGTRLTVT.

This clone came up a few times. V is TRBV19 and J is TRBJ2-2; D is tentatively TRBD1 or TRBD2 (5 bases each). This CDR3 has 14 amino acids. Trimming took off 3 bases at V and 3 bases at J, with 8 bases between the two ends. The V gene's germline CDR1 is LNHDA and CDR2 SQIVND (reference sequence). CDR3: CASSMGVHTGELFF. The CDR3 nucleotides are TGTGCCAGTAGTATGGGGGTGCACACCGGGGAGCTGTTTTTT.

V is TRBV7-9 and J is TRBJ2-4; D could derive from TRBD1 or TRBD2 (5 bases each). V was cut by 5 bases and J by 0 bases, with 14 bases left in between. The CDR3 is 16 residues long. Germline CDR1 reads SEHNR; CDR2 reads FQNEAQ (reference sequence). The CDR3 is CASSTRDGLAKNIQYF. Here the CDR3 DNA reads TGTGCCAGCAGCACCCGGGACGGATTAGCCAAAAACATTCAGTACTTC.

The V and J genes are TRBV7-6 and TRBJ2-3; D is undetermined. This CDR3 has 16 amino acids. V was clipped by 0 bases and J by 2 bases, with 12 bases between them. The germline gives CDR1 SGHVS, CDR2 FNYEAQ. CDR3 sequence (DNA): TGTGCCAGCAGCTTAGCCCTCGGCAGGAACACAGATACGCAGTATTTT. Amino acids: CASSLALGRNTDTQYF.

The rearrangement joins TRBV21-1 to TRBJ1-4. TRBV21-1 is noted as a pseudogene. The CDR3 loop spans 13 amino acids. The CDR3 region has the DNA TGTGCCAGCAATTCTGCAACTAATGAAAAACTGTTTTTT. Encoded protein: CASNSATNEKLFF.

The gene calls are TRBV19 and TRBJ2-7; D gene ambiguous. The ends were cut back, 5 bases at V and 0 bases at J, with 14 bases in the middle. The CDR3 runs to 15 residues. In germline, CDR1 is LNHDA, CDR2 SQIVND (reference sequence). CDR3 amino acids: CASSWGTENSYEQYF. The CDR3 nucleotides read TGTGCCAGTAGTTGGGGTACTGAAAACTCCTACGAGCAGTACTTC.

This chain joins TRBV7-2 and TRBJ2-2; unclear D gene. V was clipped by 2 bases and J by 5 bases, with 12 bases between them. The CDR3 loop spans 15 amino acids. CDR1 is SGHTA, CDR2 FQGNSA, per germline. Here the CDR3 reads CASSLSGSRTGELFF. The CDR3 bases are TGTGCCAGCAGCTTATCGGGCAGTAGGACCGGGGAGCTGTTTTTT.

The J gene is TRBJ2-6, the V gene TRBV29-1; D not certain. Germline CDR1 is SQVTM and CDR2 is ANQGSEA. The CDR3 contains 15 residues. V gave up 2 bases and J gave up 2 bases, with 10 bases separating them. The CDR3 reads CSVEMAAPGANVLTF. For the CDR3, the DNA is TGCAGCGTTGAAATGGCGGCGCCTGGGGCCAACGTCCTGACTTTC. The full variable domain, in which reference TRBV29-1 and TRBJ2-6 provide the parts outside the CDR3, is SAVISQKPSRDICQRGTSLTIQCQVDSQVTMMFWYRQQPGQSLTLIATANQGSEATYESGFVIDKFPISRPNLTFSTLTVSNMSPEDSSIYLCSVEMAAPGANVLTFGAGSRLTVL.

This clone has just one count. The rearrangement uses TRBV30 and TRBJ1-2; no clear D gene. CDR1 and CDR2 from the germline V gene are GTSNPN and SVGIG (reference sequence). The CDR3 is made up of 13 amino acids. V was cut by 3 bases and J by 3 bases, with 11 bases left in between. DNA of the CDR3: TGTGCCTGGAGCCCCCACAGCTACTATGGCTACACCTTC. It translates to CAWSPHSYYGYTF. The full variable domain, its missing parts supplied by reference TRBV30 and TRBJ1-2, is SQTIHQWPATLVQPVGSPLSLECTVEGTSNPNLYWYRQAAGRGLQLLFYSVGIGQISSEVPQNLSASRPQDRQFILSSKKLLLSDSGFYLCAWSPHSYYGYTFGSGTRLTVV.

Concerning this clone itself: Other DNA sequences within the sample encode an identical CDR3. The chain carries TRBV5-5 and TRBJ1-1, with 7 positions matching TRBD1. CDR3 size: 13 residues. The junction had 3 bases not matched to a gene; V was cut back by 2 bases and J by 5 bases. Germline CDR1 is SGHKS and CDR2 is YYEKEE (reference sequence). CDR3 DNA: TGTGCCAGCAGCTTACCAGGGGGAACTGAAGCTTTCTTT. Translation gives CASSLPGGTEAFF.

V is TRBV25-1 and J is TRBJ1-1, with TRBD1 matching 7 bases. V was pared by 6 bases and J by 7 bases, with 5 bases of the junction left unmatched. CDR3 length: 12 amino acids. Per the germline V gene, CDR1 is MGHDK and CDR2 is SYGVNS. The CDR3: CASRRQGSEAFF. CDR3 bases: TGTGCCAGCAGACGACAGGGTAGTGAAGCTTTCTTT.

The CDR3 DNA reads as TGCGCCAGCAGCCAAGGAAATGAGAACACTGAAGCTTTCTTT. Residues: CASSQGNENTEAFF. V gene TRBV4-3 combines with J gene TRBJ1-1; the D is unclear. Germline lookup yields CDR1 LGHNA and CDR2 YSLEER. With 1 base removed from V and 1 base from J, the gap between germline ends came to 7 bases. This CDR3 is built from 14 residues.